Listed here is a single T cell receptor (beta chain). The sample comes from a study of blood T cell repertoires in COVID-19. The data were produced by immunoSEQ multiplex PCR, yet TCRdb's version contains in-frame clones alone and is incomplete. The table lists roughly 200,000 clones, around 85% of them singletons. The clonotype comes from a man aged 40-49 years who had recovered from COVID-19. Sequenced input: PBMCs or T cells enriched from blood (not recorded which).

CDR3 sequence: CASSTRGTGELFF. CDR3 sequence (DNA): TGTGCCAGCTCTACCAGGGGAACCGGGGAGCTGTTTTTT. The chain couples TRBV7-8 to TRBJ2-2; maybe TRBD1 (6 bases). V was shortened by 8 bases and J by 5 bases, with 12 bases between the two germline ends. Germline V gene data show CDR1 as SGHVS and CDR2 as FQNEAQ. There are 13 residues in the CDR3.